A selection of T cell receptor beta chains follows, all from one sample in a study of neurological immune-mediated disorders. TCRdb ran MiXCR on the 5' RACE reads and lists one entry per CDR3 protein. Of under 70,000 distinct CDR3 sequences listed, approximately 3.3% are singletons. The sequenced sample consisted of PBMCs. Receptors were obtained from a woman aged 45-59 years with multiple sclerosis. Each CDR3 is given with its conserved first and last residue. The D gene is left open where the match is weak. Clone size appears in some rows only: once, few, many, or a class for an expanded clone.

clone_size	j_call	v_call	d_call	cdr3_aa	cdr3_nt
many	TRBJ2-5	TRBV7-2	.	CASSSRGAAETQYF	TGTGCCAGCAGCTCGCGAGGGGCGGCGGAGACCCAGTACTTC
many	TRBJ1-5	TRBV6-2/TRBV6-3	.	CASSPRGQPQHF	TGTGCCAGCAGTCCGAGGGGGCAGCCCCAGCATTTT
many	TRBJ1-1	TRBV27	TRBD1	CASIEGQDNTEAFF	TGTGCCAGCATTGAAGGACAGGACAATACTGAAGCTTTCTTT
many	TRBJ2-3	TRBV5-1	TRBD2	CASSSGGLAGGHTDTQYF	TGCGCCAGCAGCAGCGGCGGACTAGCGGGGGGTCACACAGATACGCAGTATTTT
many	TRBJ2-3	TRBV15	TRBD2	CATSRVRGGPDTQYF	TGTGCCACCAGCAGAGTGCGGGGGGGCCCGGATACGCAGTATTTT
many	TRBJ2-1	TRBV7-6	.	CASSLAGGRGQVRAYNEQFF	TGTGCCAGCAGCTTAGCGGGGGGTAGGGGGCAGGTGCGGGCCTACAATGAGCAGTTCTTC
many	TRBJ2-7	TRBV20-1	TRBD2	CSASGSLGTTTYEQYF	TGCAGTGCTAGTGGCTCTCTAGGGACTACAACCTACGAGCAGTACTTC
many	TRBJ2-2	TRBV7-9	TRBD2	CASSLGAGDGTGELFF	TGTGCCAGCAGCTTAGGAGCGGGAGATGGTACCGGGGAGCTGTTTTTT
many	TRBJ2-1	TRBV7-2	TRBD2	CASSLDPAGGPWNEQFF	TGTGCCAGCAGCTTAGATCCAGCGGGGGGGCCCTGGAATGAGCAGTTCTTC
many	TRBJ2-1	TRBV10-3	.	CAISEGPRTYNEQFF	TGTGCCATCAGTGAGGGTCCTCGAACATACAATGAGCAGTTCTTC
many	TRBJ1-1	TRBV11-2	.	CASKRGHPTEAFF	TGTGCCAGCAAAAGGGGACATCCTACTGAAGCTTTCTTT
many	TRBJ2-5	TRBV4-3	TRBD2	CASSQGGVAGGFQETQYF	TGCGCCAGCAGCCAAGGGGGGGTAGCGGGAGGTTTCCAAGAGACCCAGTACTTC
many	TRBJ1-6	TRBV20-1	.	CSASLRAYSPLHF	TGCAGTGCCTCCCTCAGGGCTTATTCACCCCTCCACTTT
many	TRBJ2-1	TRBV5-1	.	CASSLGASAIYNEQFF	TGCGCCAGCAGCTTGGGGGCTAGCGCGATATACAATGAGCAGTTCTTC
many	TRBJ2-5	TRBV20-1	.	CSARDPGGAGPQETQYF	TGCAGTGCTAGAGACCCCGGGGGCGCGGGACCCCAAGAGACCCAGTACTTC
many	TRBJ2-1	TRBV12-3/TRBV12-4	.	CASSTHGAFYNEQFF	TGTGCCAGCAGTACACACGGGGCCTTCTACAATGAGCAGTTCTTC
many	TRBJ2-5	TRBV20-1	.	CSASDQETQYF	TGCAGTGCTAGCGACCAAGAGACCCAGTACTTC
many	TRBJ2-3	TRBV5-6	TRBD1	CASSLAQGQTFTDTQYF	TGTGCCAGCAGCCTTGCCCAGGGACAGACCTTCACAGATACGCAGTATTTT
.	TRBJ2-5	TRBV5-4	TRBD1	CASSSPQGTTETQYF	TGTGCCAGCAGCTCCCCACAGGGGACCACCGAGACCCAGTACTTC
many	TRBJ1-2	TRBV6-2/TRBV6-3	.	CASSYEAGLYGYTF	TGTGCCAGCAGTTACGAGGCAGGACTATATGGCTACACCTTC
many	TRBJ2-3	TRBV4-2	TRBD2	CASSQGTSGGADTQYF	TGTGCCAGCAGCCAAGGGACTAGCGGGGGGGCAGATACGCAGTATTTT
many	TRBJ2-7	TRBV5-6	.	CASSPGTIYEQYF	TGTGCCAGCAGCCCCGGGACAATCTACGAGCAGTACTTC
many	TRBJ2-1	TRBV6-5	TRBD2	CASRGLAGSSYNEQFF	TGTGCCAGCAGGGGACTAGCGGGGAGCTCCTACAATGAGCAGTTCTTC
many	TRBJ2-1	TRBV12-3/TRBV12-4	TRBD2	CASSFRTSSGEQFF	TGTGCCAGCAGTTTTCGGACTAGCTCCGGTGAGCAGTTCTTC
many	TRBJ2-5	TRBV20-1	.	CSARASFQETQYF	TGCAGTGCTAGAGCTAGTTTCCAAGAGACCCAGTACTTC
many	TRBJ1-2	TRBV13	.	CASSSQGANYGYTF	TGTGCCAGCAGCTCACAGGGAGCTAACTATGGCTACACCTTC
many	TRBJ1-2	TRBV5-1	.	CASSTTGGDYGYTF	TGCGCCAGCAGCACGACAGGAGGCGACTATGGCTACACCTTC
few	TRBJ1-6	TRBV11-3	.	CASSLRIGNSPLHF	TGTGCCAGCAGCTTAAGGATTGGCAATTCACCCCTCCACTTT
many	TRBJ2-2	TRBV27	.	CASSFEFQNTGELFF	TGTGCCAGCAGTTTTGAATTTCAGAACACCGGGGAGCTGTTTTTT
many	TRBJ1-3	TRBV29-1	.	CSVTSGNTIYF	TGCAGCGTTACTAGTGGAAACACCATATATTTT
many	TRBJ1-2	TRBV5-1	.	CASRPTGNYGYTF	TGCGCCAGCCGCCCTACAGGGAACTATGGCTACACCTTC
many	TRBJ1-2	TRBV15	.	CATSRGKQGAYGYTF	TGTGCCACCAGCCGGGGAAAACAGGGTGCCTATGGCTACACCTTC
many	TRBJ1-1	TRBV4-3	TRBD1	CASSQDRGRNTEAFF	TGCGCCAGCAGCCAAGACAGGGGGCGAAATACTGAAGCTTTCTTT
many	TRBJ2-1	TRBV5-1	TRBD1	CASSAGQGALNEQFF	TGCGCCAGCAGCGCCGGACAGGGGGCTTTAAATGAGCAGTTCTTC
many	TRBJ2-5	TRBV7-2	TRBD2	CASSRRGLAGNDQETQYF	TGTGCCAGCAGCCGAAGAGGGCTAGCGGGAAACGATCAAGAGACCCAGTACTTC
many	TRBJ2-7	TRBV6-1	TRBD2	CARSGGPSSEQYF	TGTGCCAGGTCGGGAGGGCCGAGTTCCGAGCAGTACTTC
many	TRBJ2-6	TRBV6-2/TRBV6-3	TRBD1	CASNDRGNTGANVLTF	TGTGCCAGCAACGACAGGGGGAATACCGGGGCCAACGTCCTGACTTTC
many	TRBJ2-1	TRBV10-3	TRBD1	CAIRRGDRGHVDEQFF	TGTGCCATCAGAAGGGGGGACAGGGGGCATGTGGATGAGCAGTTCTTC
many	TRBJ2-6	TRBV5-1	.	CASTSVSGSGANVLTF	TGCGCCAGCACCTCCGTCTCAGGGTCTGGGGCCAACGTCCTGACTTTC
.	TRBJ1-4	TRBV20-1	.	CSDLGTTNEKLFF	TGCAGTGATCTGGGAACAACTAATGAAAAACTGTTTTTT
many	TRBJ2-2	TRBV6-4	.	CASSDSSGNTGELFF	TGTGCCAGCAGTGACTCTAGCGGGAACACCGGGGAGCTGTTTTTT
many	TRBJ2-7	TRBV20-1	.	CSARGYEQYF	TGCAGTGCTAGAGGATACGAGCAGTACTTC
many	TRBJ2-3	TRBV20-1	TRBD1	CSARDVSYRGTVSGYTDTQYF	TGCAGTGCTAGAGATGTTTCCTACAGGGGTACCGTCTCTGGCTACACAGATACGCAGTATTTT
.	TRBJ2-1	TRBV3-1	TRBD2	CASSQGLAGGHNEQFF	TGTGCCAGCAGCCAGGGACTAGCGGGAGGCCACAATGAGCAGTTCTTC
many	TRBJ2-1	TRBV20-1	TRBD1	CSAIRRQGFYEQFF	TGCAGTGCTATAAGACGACAGGGTTTCTATGAGCAGTTCTTC
many	TRBJ2-5	TRBV27	.	CASSIKSVQETQYF	TGTGCCAGCAGTATAAAATCGGTCCAAGAGACCCAGTACTTC